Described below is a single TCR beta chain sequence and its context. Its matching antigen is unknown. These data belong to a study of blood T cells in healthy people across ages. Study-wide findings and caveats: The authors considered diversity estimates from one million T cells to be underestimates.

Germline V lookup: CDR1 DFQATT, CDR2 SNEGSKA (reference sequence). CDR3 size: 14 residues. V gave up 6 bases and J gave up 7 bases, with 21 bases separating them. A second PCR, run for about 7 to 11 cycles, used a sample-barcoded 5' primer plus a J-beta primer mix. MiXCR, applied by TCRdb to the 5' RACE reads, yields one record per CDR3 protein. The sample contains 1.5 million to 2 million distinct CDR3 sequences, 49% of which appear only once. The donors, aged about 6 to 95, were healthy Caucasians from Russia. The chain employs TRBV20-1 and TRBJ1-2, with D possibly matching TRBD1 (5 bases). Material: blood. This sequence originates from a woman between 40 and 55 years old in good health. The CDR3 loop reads CSALRPGLAAGYTF. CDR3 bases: TGCAGTGCCCTCCGACCAGGGTTGGCGGCTGGCTACACCTTC.